Below are 13 T cell receptor beta chains sequenced from a single sample in a study of blood T cell repertoires in COVID-19. Sequencing used immunoSEQ multiplex PCR; TCRdb keeps in-frame clones, though not all of them. Here the sample spans some 390,000 clones, more than 85% being singletons. The sequencing input was peripheral blood. These receptors originate from a human donor in a cohort sampled during active COVID-19.

The chain recombines TRBV5-4 with TRBJ1-4; D call uncertain. The CDR3 contains 16 residues. Germline CDR1 reads SGHNT; CDR2 reads YYREEE (reference sequence). V was cut by 4 bases and J by 3 bases, with 16 bases left in between. CDR3 residues: CASSRNGKRSNEKLFF. For the CDR3, the DNA is TGTGCCAGCAGCCGGAACGGGAAACGGTCTAATGAAAAACTGTTTTTT.

This chain links TRBV20-1 with TRBJ2-2, with D possibly being TRBD2 (6 bases). This CDR3 spans 16 amino acids. V was cut by 3 bases and J by 4 bases, with 18 bases left in between. CDR1 is DFQATT, CDR2 SNEGSKA, per germline (reference sequence). The DNA of the CDR3 is TGCAGTGCTAGTTCCGCCGCGGGATACGGCACCGGGGAGCTGTTTTTT. Translating it yields CSASSAAGYGTGELFF.

CDR3 protein: CASRTPGPTGGEQFF. Here the CDR3 DNA reads TGTGCCAGCAGGACGCCGGGCCCTACGGGGGGTGAGCAGTTCTTC. This sequence joins TRBV7-6 and TRBJ2-1; TRBD2 matches at 7 bases. V shed 6 bases and J 9 bases; nucleotides not matched to a gene: 14. The CDR3 is made up of 15 amino acids. Per germline, CDR1 SGHVS and CDR2 FNYEAQ.

The gene calls are TRBV30 and TRBJ1-6; possibly TRBD1 for D (5 bases). This CDR3 spans 17 amino acids. Per the germline V gene, CDR1 is GTSNPN and CDR2 is SVGIG (reference sequence). V lost 5 bases to trimming and J lost 0 bases, with 17 bases between them. The CDR3 loop reads CAWRRDPRNSYNSPLHF. For the CDR3, the DNA is TGTGCCTGGCGCAGGGATCCCCGGAACTCCTATAATTCACCCCTCCACTTT.

The V call is TRBV30, the J call TRBJ1-5; D uncertain. Trimming shortened V by 5 bases and J by 3 bases, and 11 bases separated the two germline ends. Germline CDR1 GTSNPN, CDR2 SVGIG (reference sequence). This CDR3 is built from 13 residues. CDR3 sequence reads: CAWSYRTNQPQHF. The CDR3 DNA reads TGTGCCTGGTCTTACAGAACCAATCAGCCCCAGCATTTT.

V and J are TRBV6-1 and TRBJ2-7, with 11 bases that match TRBD1. With 2 bases clipped from V and 3 bases from J, the junction kept 3 bases outside the gene matches. Per the germline V gene, CDR1 is MNHNS and CDR2 is SASEGT. The CDR3 has 15 residues. The CDR3 region has the DNA TGTGCCAGCAGTGAATCCGGGACAGGGGGCTACGAGCAGTACTTC. It translates to CASSESGTGGYEQYF.

Concerning this clone itself: Other DNA sequences in this specimen translate into the identical CDR3. This chain links TRBV5-1 with TRBJ2-3, with 12 nucleotides matching TRBD2. Trimming removed 0 bases from V and 6 bases from J; junction bases left unmatched: 2. The CDR3 contains 15 residues. Per the germline V gene, CDR1 is SGHRS and CDR2 is YFSETQ. The CDR3: CASSLGLAGADTQYF. The CDR3 coding sequence is TGCGCCAGCAGCTTGGGACTAGCGGGGGCGGATACGCAGTATTTT.

The chain links TRBV7-9 to TRBJ1-1, with unresolved D. CDR3 length equals 16 residues. CDR1 and CDR2 from the germline V gene are SEHNR and FQNEAQ (reference sequence). Trimming shortened V by 5 bases and J by 6 bases, and 22 bases separated the two germline ends. The CDR3 DNA follows: TGTGCCAGCAGCCCCATCCCGACTGTCGTTAGGTCTGAAGCTTTCTTT. Protein: CASSPIPTVVRSEAFF.

The genes are TRBV6-5 and TRBJ1-3; D gene uncertain. Germline V gene sequence: CDR1 MNHEY, CDR2 SVGAGI. This CDR3 has 15 amino acids. The V and J ends lost 6 bases and 7 bases respectively, with 19 bases between them. For the CDR3, the DNA is TGTGCCAGCAGGCTCGGTGCAGTCCGAGGGAACACCATATATTTT. This encodes CASRLGAVRGNTIYF.

The genes are TRBV14 and TRBJ1-3, with D possibly being TRBD1 (6 bases). Germline assignment: CDR1 SGHDN and CDR2 FVKESK. The CDR3 extends over 15 amino acids. V was shortened by 4 bases and J by 4 bases, with 14 bases between the two germline ends. The CDR3 DNA sequence: TGTGCCAGCAGCCGGGGGCTGGCAGGAGGAAACACCATATATTTT. Residues: CASSRGLAGGNTIYF.

Comments on this clone: Other nucleotide sequences in the sample specify the same CDR3. V and J are TRBV6-5 and TRBJ1-3; a weak D match, TRBD1 (6 bases). Trimming left V 6 bases short and J 1 base short, with 10 bases between. This CDR3 is built from 14 residues. Germline loops: CDR1 MNHEY, CDR2 SVGAGI. The CDR3 bases are TGTGCCAGCAGCCGTACAGGGTCTGGAAACACCATATATTTT. Translating gives CASSRTGSGNTIYF.

The V call is TRBV5-6, the J call TRBJ1-4; D ambiguous. This CDR3 has 14 amino acids. V was pared by 6 bases and J by 2 bases, with 11 bases between. Germline V CDR1 and CDR2: SGHDT, YYEEEE. CDR3 in amino acids: CASTRSSTNEKLFF. The DNA of the CDR3 is TGTGCCAGCACCCGGTCGAGCACTAATGAAAAACTGTTTTTT.

The chain joins TRBV15 to TRBJ2-4, with D possibly being TRBD1 (6 bases). CDR3 length: 14 residues. Germline CDR1 is LNHNV and CDR2 is YYDKDF (reference sequence). V was pared by 5 bases and J by 4 bases, with 12 bases between. CDR3 in amino acids: CATSSPGTKNIQYF. Written as DNA, the CDR3 is TGTGCCACCAGCTCTCCAGGGACAAAAAACATTCAGTACTTC.